Here is one T cell receptor (beta chain) with its context. This CDR3 contains 13 residues. The J segment lost 6 bases and the V segment lost 1 base, leaving 3 bases of the junction unmatched. The V gene's germline CDR1 is SEHNR and CDR2 FQNEAQ (reference sequence). The data originate from a study of control samples from healthy donors and cancer patients. Assay: immunoSEQ multiplex PCR; the TCRdb copy retains only in-frame clones and omits some. The table lists over 80,000 clones, roughly 91% of them singletons. Sequenced: blood. The J gene is TRBJ2-7, the V gene TRBV7-9; TRBD2 aligns across 7 bases. The sequence derives from a man aged 25-40 years in good health. CDR3 in DNA: TGTGCCAGCAGCTTAGGACTAGCAGCCGAGCAGTACTTC. It specifies CASSLGLAAEQYF. Drawing the rest from reference TRBV7-9 and TRBJ2-7, the complete variable domain is DTGVSQNPRHKITKRGQNVTFRCDPISEHNRLYWYRQTLGQGPEFLTYFQNEAQLEKSRLLSDRFSAERPKGSFSTLEIQRTEQGDSAMYLCASSLGLAAEQYFGPGTRLTVT.